The clone carrying this T cell receptor beta chain was counted at least ten times. This sample is drawn from a study of low-dose radiotherapy and immunotherapy resistance in tumors. Study background: Cohort 1 was given 0.5 Gy fractions every 2 weeks, 6.5 Gy in total. Treatment consisted of nivolumab 240 mg every two weeks and ipilimumab 1 mg/kg every six weeks, given intravenously to patients.

Documented time point: after trial treatment. Described treatment: LDRT plus nivolumab, ipilimumab, low-dose cyclophosphamide and aspirin (RACIN trial). Administered to the donors were nivolumab, ipilimumab, aspirin, low-dose cyclophosphamide and low-dose radiotherapy. Germline lookup yields CDR1 KGHSH and CDR2 LQKENI. This CDR3 is built from 19 residues. Trimming cost V 3 bases and J 3 bases, with 24 bases left between them. First-strand cDNA relied on TRAV- and TRBV-specific primers spanning alpha and beta chains. Both a constant-region primer and a V-primer adapter served to amplify TCRs across approximately 19 PCR cycles. It was by in vitro transcription that isolated mRNA was amplified. TCRdb fed the reads into MiXCR, producing one record per CDR3 protein. Of roughly 100,000 distinct CDR3 sequences in the sample, less than 25% were seen once.

The sample was PBMCs, taken after low-dose radiotherapy plus immunotherapy. This TCR came from a male donor with prostate cancer. The chain combines TRBV18 with TRBJ2-1; D may be TRBD1 (9 bases). The CDR3 bases are TGTGCCAGCTCACCCCTGACAGGGGGACGGGGGGGAAACTACAATGAGCAGTTCTTC. It yields the protein CASSPLTGGRGGNYNEQFF.